This is a list of T cell receptor beta chains from one sample in a study of patients and donors after allogeneic stem cell transplantation. TCRdb re-called the RT-PCR reads through MiXCR, storing one row per CDR3 protein. In the table there are about 150,000 distinct CDR3 sequences, more than 20% of which are singletons. Sequencing input: blood, either unsorted or a sorted T cell fraction (not recorded which). These receptors were obtained from a human donor who was either an allogeneic HSCT recipient or a stem cell or donor lymphocyte infusion donor (not recorded which). It is not recorded whose cells these are; they may come from a transplant donor. CDR3s include the opening cysteine and the closing phenylalanine or tryptophan. The D gene is left open where the match is weak. Part of the rows lack a size; the others show once, few, many or a class for expanded clones.

V	J	D	size	CDR3	DNA
TRBV24-1	TRBJ2-7	-	few	CATSVPGAYEQYF	TGTGCCACCAGTGTCCCCGGTGCCTACGAGCAGTACTTC
TRBV5-5	TRBJ1-6	-	-	CASSHYGGSSYNSPLHF	TGTGCCAGCAGTCACTACGGCGGGAGCTCCTATAATTCACCCCTCCACTTT
TRBV10-3	TRBJ1-2	-	few	CAISEVTSVIRGYTF	TGTGCCATCAGTGAGGTTACATCTGTAATTCGTGGCTACACCTTC
TRBV6-2/TRBV6-3	TRBJ2-1	-	-	CASTGSLSFFNEQFF	TGTGCCAGCACCGGGTCCTTGTCTTTTTTCAATGAGCAGTTCTTC
TRBV7-2	TRBJ2-1	-	few	CASSLDANSYNEQFF	TGTGCCAGCAGCTTAGACGCGAATTCCTACAATGAGCAGTTCTTC
TRBV14	TRBJ1-3	-	-	CASRSTWGENTIYF	TGTGCCAGCAGATCCACGTGGGGGGAAAACACCATATATTTT
TRBV2	TRBJ1-4	TRBD1	-	CASSGQGAGTNEKLFF	TGTGCCAGCAGTGGACAGGGGGCTGGAACTAATGAAAAACTGTTTTTT
TRBV5-1	TRBJ1-1	-	-	CASSLAYRGMMTEAFF	TGCGCCAGCAGCTTGGCCTATCGGGGGATGATGACTGAAGCTTTCTTT
TRBV4-1	TRBJ1-2	-	many	CASSRHRDIRRYTF	TGCGCCAGCAGCCGCCACCGGGACATACGCCGCTACACCTTC
TRBV12-5	TRBJ2-1	-	-	CASGLDRPARTYNEQFF	TGTGCTAGTGGTTTGGACCGACCGGCCCGGACATACAATGAGCAGTTCTTC
TRBV5-1	TRBJ2-1	TRBD1	few	CASSLKPRGRTDEYNEQFF	TGCGCCAGCAGCTTAAAACCCAGGGGGCGTACGGATGAGTACAATGAGCAGTTCTTC
TRBV12-3/TRBV12-4	TRBJ2-3	-	few	CASSPGGTQYF	TGTGCCAGCAGTCCCGGGGGTACGCAGTATTTT
TRBV11-2	TRBJ1-1	-	few	CASSLGLGQAGTEAFF	TGTGCCAGCAGCTTAGGTCTCGGGCAGGCAGGGACTGAAGCTTTCTTT
TRBV20-1	TRBJ1-1	-	few	CSAGVRGALETEAFF	TGCAGTGCTGGAGTGAGGGGCGCCCTTGAAACTGAAGCTTTCTTT
TRBV14	TRBJ1-1	-	few	CASSHSGQTPTEAFF	TGTGCCAGCAGCCACTCGGGACAAACTCCCACTGAAGCTTTCTTT
TRBV19	TRBJ1-1	-	-	CASSIVPKNTEAFF	TGTGCCAGTAGTATAGTACCAAAGAACACTGAAGCTTTCTTT
TRBV10-3	TRBJ1-2	TRBD1	few	CAISVNRGAYGYTF	TGTGCCATCAGTGTGAACAGGGGTGCCTATGGCTACACCTTC
TRBV12-3/TRBV12-4	TRBJ2-5	-	-	CASSLFGGEETQYF	TGTGCCAGCAGTTTATTTGGCGGGGAAGAGACCCAGTACTTC
TRBV19	TRBJ1-1	-	-	CASSIIPGVGTEAFF	TGTGCCAGTAGTATAATTCCAGGGGTAGGCACTGAAGCTTTCTTT
TRBV20-1	TRBJ2-7	TRBD1	-	CSARDEVNWEQGAYEQYF	TGCAGTGCTAGAGATGAGGTTAATTGGGAACAGGGGGCCTACGAGCAGTACTTC
TRBV7-9	TRBJ1-1	-	few	CASSLAYFGSANTEAFF	TGTGCCAGCAGCTTAGCTTATTTCGGGTCGGCGAACACTGAAGCTTTCTTT
TRBV27	TRBJ2-7	-	-	CASSLSLGQTLSYEQYF	TGTGCCAGCAGTTTATCGTTGGGGCAGACTCTATCCTACGAGCAGTACTTC
TRBV29-1	TRBJ2-7	TRBD1	-	CSGTGSSYEQYF	TGCAGCGGGACAGGGAGCTCCTACGAGCAGTACTTC
TRBV20-1	TRBJ2-7	TRBD1	few	CSAEPGTGVGEQYF	TGCAGTGCAGAACCCGGGACAGGGGTTGGAGAGCAGTACTTC
TRBV11-2	TRBJ1-1	-	-	CASSFDQNTEAFF	TGTGCCAGCAGCTTCGACCAGAACACTGAAGCTTTCTTT
TRBV11-2	TRBJ2-2	TRBD2	few	CASSLDLAGGITGELFF	TGTGCCAGCAGCTTAGATCTGGCGGGAGGTATCACCGGGGAGCTGTTTTTT
TRBV11-2	TRBJ1-2	-	few	CASSLARVGYTF	TGTGCCAGCAGCTTAGCCAGGGTCGGCTACACCTTC
TRBV6-2/TRBV6-3	TRBJ2-3	TRBD2	few	CASSYPSGETDTQYF	TGTGCCAGCAGTTACCCTAGCGGAGAAACAGATACGCAGTATTTT
TRBV20-1	TRBJ2-5	-	few	CSAYQGTTKETQYF	TGCAGTGCCTATCAAGGGACCACAAAAGAGACCCAGTACTTC
TRBV5-5	TRBJ2-1	-	-	CASSFGNNNEQFF	TGTGCCAGCAGCTTCGGAAACAACAATGAGCAGTTCTTC
TRBV3-1	TRBJ2-1	-	-	CASSQFSYNEQFF	TGTGCCAGCAGCCAATTCTCCTACAATGAGCAGTTCTTC
TRBV6-5	TRBJ2-7	-	-	CASEDTGHYEQYF	TGTGCCAGCGAGGATACAGGGCACTACGAGCAGTACTTC
TRBV20-1	TRBJ1-1	TRBD1	-	CSAVDRGNGFTEAFF	TGCAGTGCTGTTGACAGGGGCAATGGTTTCACTGAAGCTTTCTTT
TRBV5-1	TRBJ2-1	TRBD1	few	CASHAGTGVYNEQFF	TGCGCCAGCCACGCCGGGACAGGGGTGTACAATGAGCAGTTCTTC
TRBV10-3	TRBJ1-2	TRBD1	few	CAITGQEFNYGYTF	TGTGCCATCACCGGACAGGAATTCAACTATGGCTACACCTTC
TRBV27	TRBJ2-1	TRBD2	many	CASSLGGETQQFF	TGTGCCAGCAGTTTAGGGGGGGAGACCCAGCAGTTCTTC
TRBV12-3/TRBV12-4	TRBJ2-5	TRBD1	-	CASRPRTGGEETQYF	TGTGCCAGCAGGCCAAGGACAGGGGGCGAGGAGACCCAGTACTTC
TRBV11-3	TRBJ2-3	-	few	CASSFMGSTDTQYF	TGTGCCAGCAGCTTTATGGGAAGCACAGATACGCAGTATTTT
TRBV7-2	TRBJ1-1	-	-	CASSFSGTEAFF	TGTGCCAGCAGCTTTTCAGGGACTGAAGCTTTCTTT
TRBV12-3/TRBV12-4	TRBJ2-3	-	few	CASMSGGGTDTQYF	TGTGCCAGCATGTCGGGCGGGGGCACAGATACGCAGTATTTT